This TCR beta chain stems from a study of siplizumab effects on memory and regulatory T cells. The CDR3 has 14 amino acids. CDR1 is SGHRS, CDR2 YFSETQ, per germline. V shed 1 base and J shed 0 bases, with 7 bases lying between them. The assay was immunoSEQ multiplex PCR, and TCRdb's table has in-frame clones only and misses some. Of more than 95,000 clones in the sample, about 93% were seen once. This chain links TRBV5-1 with TRBJ1-1; D is unclear. The TCR was taken from a human donor in good health. Sequenced sample: Tregs sorted from blood. DNA for the CDR3: TGCGCCAGCAGCTTGACGTTAATGAACACTGAAGCTTTCTTT. Translated, it gives CASSLTLMNTEAFF.